The T cell receptor beta chain under discussion was sequenced for a study of control samples from healthy donors and cancer patients. Produced via immunoSEQ multiplex PCR; TCRdb's table is partial and in-frame only. This table holds 90,000 or so clones, less than 90% found once. V lost 5 bases to trimming and J lost 2 bases, with 10 bases between them. Per the germline V gene, CDR1 is LNHNV and CDR2 is YYDKDF (reference sequence). The CDR3 has 14 residues. This chain uses TRBV15 with TRBJ1-5; D may be TRBD1 (6 bases). Input material: blood. The TCR was taken from a woman in her 70s in good health. Here the CDR3 reads CATSLRGGNQPQHF. The CDR3 DNA reads as TGTGCCACCAGCCTAAGGGGGGGCAATCAGCCCCAGCATTTT. Looking up the rest from reference TRBV15 and TRBJ1-5 gives the full variable domain: DAMVIQNPRYQVTQFGKPVTLSCSQTLNHNVMYWYQQKSSQAPKLLFHYYDKDFNNEADTPDNFQSRRPNTSFCFLDIRSPGLGDTAMYLCATSLRGGNQPQHFGDGTRLSIL.